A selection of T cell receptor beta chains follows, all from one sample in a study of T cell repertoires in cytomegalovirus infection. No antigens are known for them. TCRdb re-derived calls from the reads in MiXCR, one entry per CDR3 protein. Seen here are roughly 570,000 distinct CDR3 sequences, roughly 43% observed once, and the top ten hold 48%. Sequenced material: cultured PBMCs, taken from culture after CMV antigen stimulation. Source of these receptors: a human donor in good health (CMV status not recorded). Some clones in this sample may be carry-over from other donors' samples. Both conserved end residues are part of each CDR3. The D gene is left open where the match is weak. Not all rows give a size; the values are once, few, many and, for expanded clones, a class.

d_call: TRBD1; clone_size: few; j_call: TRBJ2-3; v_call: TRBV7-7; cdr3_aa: CASSWDSRGTDTQYF; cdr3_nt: TGTGCCAGCAGCTGGGACAGCCGAGGAACAGATACGCAGTATTTT
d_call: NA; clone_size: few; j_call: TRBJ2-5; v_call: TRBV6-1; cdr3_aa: CASSETPKQGETQYF; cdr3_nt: TGTGCCAGCAGTGAGACACCGAAGCAAGGGGAGACCCAGTACTTC
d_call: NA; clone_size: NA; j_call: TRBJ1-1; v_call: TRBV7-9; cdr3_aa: CASSSRAEGAFF; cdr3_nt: TGTGCCAGCAGCTCTCGAGCCGAAGGGGCTTTCTTT
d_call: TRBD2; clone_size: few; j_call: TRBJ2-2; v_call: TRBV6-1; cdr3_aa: CASSELGLAGTGELFF; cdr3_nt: TGTGCCAGCAGTGAATTGGGACTAGCGGGGACCGGGGAGCTGTTTTTT
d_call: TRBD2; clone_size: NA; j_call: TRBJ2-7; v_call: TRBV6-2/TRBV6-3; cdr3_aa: CASSYRSGSSYEQYF; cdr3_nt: TGTGCCAGCAGTTACAGGAGCGGGAGCTCCTACGAGCAGTACTTC
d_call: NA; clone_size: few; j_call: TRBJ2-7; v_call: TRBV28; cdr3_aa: CASSLGPAVPYEQYF; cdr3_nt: TGTGCCAGCAGTTTAGGGCCGGCAGTCCCCTACGAGCAGTACTTC
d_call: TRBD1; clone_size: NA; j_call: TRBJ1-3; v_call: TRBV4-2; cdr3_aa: CASSQDVGSGGSSGNTIYF; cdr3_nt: TGTGCCAGCAGCCAAGATGTGGGGTCAGGGGGATCCTCTGGAAACACCATATATTTT
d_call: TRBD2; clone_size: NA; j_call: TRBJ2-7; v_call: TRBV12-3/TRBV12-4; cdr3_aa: CASSLGLAGGLPYEQYF; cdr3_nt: TGTGCCAGCAGTTTGGGACTAGCGGGAGGGCTCCCCTACGAGCAGTACTTC
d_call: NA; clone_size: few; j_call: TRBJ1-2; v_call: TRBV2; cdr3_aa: CASSGDLPDYGYTF; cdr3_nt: TGTGCCAGCAGCGGGGACTTACCCGACTATGGCTACACCTTC
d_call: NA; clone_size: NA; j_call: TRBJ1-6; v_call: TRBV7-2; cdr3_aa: CASSLAGANNSPLHF; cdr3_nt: TGTGCCAGCAGCTTAGCAGGGGCGAATAATTCACCCCTCCACTTT
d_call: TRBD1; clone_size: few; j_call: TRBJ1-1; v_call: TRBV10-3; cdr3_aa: CAIRKQWGQSMNTEAFF; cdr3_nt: TGTGCCATCAGGAAACAGTGGGGACAGAGCATGAACACTGAAGCTTTCTTT
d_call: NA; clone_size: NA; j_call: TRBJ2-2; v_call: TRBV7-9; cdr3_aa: CASSDQLTGELFF; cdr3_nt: TGTGCCAGCAGCGACCAACTTACCGGGGAGCTGTTTTTT
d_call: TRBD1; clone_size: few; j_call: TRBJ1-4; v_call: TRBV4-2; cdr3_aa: CASSQGNRGSNEKLFF; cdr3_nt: TGTGCCAGCAGCCAAGGAAACAGGGGGTCGAATGAAAAACTGTTTTTT
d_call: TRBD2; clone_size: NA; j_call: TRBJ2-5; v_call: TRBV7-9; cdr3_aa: CASSHGLAGGETQYF; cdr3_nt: TGTGCCAGCAGCCATGGACTAGCGGGAGGGGAGACCCAGTACTTC
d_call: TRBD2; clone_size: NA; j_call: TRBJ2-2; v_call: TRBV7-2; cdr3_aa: CASSLDRAGATGELFF; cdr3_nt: TGTGCCAGCAGCTTAGATCGAGCGGGGGCCACCGGGGAGCTGTTTTTT
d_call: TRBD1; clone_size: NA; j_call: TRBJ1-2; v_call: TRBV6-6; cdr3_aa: CATALGRQGGFYGFTF; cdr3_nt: TGTGCCACGGCGTTGGGACGACAGGGCGGATTCTATGGCTTCACCTTC
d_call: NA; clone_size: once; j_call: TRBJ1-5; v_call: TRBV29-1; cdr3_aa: CSVEGSFGQPQHF; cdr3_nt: TGCAGCGTTGAAGGGTCCTTCGGGCAGCCCCAGCATTTT
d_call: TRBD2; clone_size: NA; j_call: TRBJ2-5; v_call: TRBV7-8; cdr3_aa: CASNRGLTSGGLETQYF; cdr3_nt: TGTGCCAGCAATAGGGGATTGACTAGCGGGGGGTTGGAGACCCAGTACTTC
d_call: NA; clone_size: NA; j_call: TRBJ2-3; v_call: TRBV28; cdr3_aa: CASNPGLGNTDTQYF; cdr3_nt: TGTGCCAGCAACCCCGGCCTAGGGAACACAGATACGCAGTATTTT
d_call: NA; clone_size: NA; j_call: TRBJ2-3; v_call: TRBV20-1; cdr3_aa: CSARSRDRTDTQYF; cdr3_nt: TGCAGTGCTAGGAGTCGGGATCGCACAGATACGCAGTATTTT
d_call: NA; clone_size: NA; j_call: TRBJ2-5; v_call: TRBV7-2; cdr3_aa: CASTSGQYQETQYF; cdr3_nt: TGTGCCAGCACCTCAGGACAGTACCAAGAGACCCAGTACTTC
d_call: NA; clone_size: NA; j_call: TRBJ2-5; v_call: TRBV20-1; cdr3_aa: CSAPSAGIPETQYF; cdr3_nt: TGCAGTGCTCCCTCCGCAGGGATACCAGAGACCCAGTACTTC
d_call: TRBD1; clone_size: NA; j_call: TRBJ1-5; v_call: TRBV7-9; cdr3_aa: CASSGGQGDQPQHF; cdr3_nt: TGTGCCAGCAGCGGAGGACAGGGGGATCAGCCCCAGCATTTT
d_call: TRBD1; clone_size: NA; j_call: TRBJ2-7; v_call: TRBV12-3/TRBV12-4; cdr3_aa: CASCLWDRAYEQYF; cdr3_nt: TGTGCCAGCTGCCTCTGGGACAGGGCCTACGAGCAGTACTTC
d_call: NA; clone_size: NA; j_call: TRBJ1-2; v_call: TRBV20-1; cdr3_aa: CSARDQGRGNYGYTF; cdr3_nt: TGCAGTGCTAGAGATCAAGGGAGGGGTAACTATGGCTACACCTTC
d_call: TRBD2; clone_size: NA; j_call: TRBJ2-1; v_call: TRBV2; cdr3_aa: CASRATNGLAKAGEQFF; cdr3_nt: TGTGCCAGCAGGGCAACCAATGGACTAGCAAAAGCCGGTGAGCAGTTCTTC
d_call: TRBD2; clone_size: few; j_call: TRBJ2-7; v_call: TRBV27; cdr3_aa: CASSPHLASGRFYEQYF; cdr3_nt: TGTGCCAGCAGCCCCCACCTCGCTAGCGGGAGATTCTACGAGCAGTACTTC
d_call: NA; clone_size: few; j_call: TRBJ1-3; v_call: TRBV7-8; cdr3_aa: CASSRQGTFSGNTIYF; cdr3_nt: TGTGCCAGCAGCCGGCAGGGGACTTTCTCTGGAAACACCATATATTTT
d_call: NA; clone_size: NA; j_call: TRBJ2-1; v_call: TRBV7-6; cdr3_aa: CASSLLVGSVQFF; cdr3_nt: TGTGCCAGCAGCTTACTAGTGGGGTCGGTGCAGTTCTTC